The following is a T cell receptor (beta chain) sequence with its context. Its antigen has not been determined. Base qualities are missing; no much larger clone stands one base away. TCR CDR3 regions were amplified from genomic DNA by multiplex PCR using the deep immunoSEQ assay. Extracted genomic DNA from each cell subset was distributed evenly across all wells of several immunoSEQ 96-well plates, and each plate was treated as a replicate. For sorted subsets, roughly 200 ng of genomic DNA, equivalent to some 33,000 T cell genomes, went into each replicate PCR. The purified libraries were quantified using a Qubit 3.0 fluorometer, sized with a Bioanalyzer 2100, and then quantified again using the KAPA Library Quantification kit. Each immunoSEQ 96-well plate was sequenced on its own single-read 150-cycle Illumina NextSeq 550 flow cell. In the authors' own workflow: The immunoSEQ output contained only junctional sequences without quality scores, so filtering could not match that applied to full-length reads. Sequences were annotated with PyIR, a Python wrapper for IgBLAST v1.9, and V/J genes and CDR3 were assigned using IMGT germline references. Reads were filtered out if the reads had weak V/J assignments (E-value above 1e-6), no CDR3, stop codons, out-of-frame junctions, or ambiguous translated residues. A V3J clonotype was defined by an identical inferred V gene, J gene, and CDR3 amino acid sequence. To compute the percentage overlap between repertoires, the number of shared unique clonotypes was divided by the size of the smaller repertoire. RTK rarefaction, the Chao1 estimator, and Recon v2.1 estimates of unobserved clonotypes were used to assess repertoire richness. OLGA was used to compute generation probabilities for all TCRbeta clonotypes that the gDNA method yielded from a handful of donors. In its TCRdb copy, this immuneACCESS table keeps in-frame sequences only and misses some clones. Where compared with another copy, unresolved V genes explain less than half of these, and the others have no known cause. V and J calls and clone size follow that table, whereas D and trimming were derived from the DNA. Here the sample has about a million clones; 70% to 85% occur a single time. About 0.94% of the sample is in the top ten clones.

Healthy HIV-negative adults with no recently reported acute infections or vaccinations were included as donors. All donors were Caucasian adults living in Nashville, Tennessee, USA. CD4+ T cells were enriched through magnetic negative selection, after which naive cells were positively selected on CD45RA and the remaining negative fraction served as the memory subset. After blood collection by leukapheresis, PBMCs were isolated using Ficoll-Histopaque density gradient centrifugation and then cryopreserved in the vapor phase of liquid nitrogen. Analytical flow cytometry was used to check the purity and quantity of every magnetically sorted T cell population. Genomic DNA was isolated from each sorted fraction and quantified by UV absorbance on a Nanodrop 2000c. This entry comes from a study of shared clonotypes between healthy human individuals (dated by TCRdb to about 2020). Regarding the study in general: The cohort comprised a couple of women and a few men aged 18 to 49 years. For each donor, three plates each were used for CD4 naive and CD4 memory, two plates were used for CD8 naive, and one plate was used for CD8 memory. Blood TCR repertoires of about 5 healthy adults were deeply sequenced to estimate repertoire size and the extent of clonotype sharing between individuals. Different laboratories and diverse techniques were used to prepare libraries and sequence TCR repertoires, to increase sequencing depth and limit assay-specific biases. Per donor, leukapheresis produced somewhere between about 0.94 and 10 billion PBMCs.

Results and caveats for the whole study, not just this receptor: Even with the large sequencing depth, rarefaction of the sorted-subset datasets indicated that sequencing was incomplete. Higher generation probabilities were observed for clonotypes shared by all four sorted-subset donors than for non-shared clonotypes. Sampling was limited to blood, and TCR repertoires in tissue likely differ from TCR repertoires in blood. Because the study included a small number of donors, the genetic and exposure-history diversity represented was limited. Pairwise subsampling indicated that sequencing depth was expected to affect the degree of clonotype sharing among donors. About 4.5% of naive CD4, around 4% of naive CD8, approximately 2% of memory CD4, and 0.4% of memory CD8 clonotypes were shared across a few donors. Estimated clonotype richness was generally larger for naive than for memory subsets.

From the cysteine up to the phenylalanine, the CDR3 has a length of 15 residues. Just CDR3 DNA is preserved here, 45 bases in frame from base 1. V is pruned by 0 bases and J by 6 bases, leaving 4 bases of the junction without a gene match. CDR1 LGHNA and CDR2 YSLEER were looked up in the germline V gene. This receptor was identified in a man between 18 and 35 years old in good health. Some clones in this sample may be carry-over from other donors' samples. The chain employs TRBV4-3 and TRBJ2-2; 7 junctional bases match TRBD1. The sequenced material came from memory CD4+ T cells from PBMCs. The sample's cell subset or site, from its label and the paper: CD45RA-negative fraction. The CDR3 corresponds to CASSQDAQGAGELFF. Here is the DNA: TGCGCCAGCAGCCAAGACGCGCAGGGGGCCGGGGAGCTGTTTTTT.